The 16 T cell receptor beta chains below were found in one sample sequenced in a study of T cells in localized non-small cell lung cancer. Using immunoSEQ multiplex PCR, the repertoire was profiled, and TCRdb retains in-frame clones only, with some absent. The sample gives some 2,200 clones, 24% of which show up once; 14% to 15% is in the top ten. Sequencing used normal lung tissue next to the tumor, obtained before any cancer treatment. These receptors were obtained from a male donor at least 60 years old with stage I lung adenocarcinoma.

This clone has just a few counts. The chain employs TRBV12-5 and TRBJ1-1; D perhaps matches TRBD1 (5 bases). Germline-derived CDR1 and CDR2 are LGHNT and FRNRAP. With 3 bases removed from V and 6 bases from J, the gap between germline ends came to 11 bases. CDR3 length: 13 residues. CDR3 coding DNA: TGTGCTAGTGGTTTAATTCGGGGGGCTGAAGCTTTCTTT. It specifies CASGLIRGAEAFF.

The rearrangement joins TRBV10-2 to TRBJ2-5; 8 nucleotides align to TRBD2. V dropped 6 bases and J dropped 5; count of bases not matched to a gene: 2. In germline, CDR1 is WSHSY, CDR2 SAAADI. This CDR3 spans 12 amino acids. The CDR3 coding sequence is TGCGCCAGCAGGGGACTAGTGGAGACCCAGTACTTC. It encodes CASRGLVETQYF.

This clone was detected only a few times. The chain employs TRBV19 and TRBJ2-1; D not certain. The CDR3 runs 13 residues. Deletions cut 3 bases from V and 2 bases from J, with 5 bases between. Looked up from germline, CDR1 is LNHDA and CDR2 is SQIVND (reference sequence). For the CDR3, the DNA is TGTGCCAGTAGTATGGGCGCCTACAATGAGCAGTTCTTC. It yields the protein CASSMGAYNEQFF.

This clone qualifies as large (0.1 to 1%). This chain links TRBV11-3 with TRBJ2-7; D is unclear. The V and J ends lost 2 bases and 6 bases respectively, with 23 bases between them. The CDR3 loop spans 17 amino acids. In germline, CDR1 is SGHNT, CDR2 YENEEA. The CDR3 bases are TGTGCCAGCAGCTTAACCTCGGGCGGCCAGTTCAATCCCGAGCAGTACTTC. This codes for CASSLTSGGQFNPEQYF.

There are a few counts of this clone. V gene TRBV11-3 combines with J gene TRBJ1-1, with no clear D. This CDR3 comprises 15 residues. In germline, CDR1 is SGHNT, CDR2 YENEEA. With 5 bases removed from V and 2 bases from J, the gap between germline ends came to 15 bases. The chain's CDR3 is CASSEFGSQNTEAFF. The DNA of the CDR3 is TGTGCCAGCAGCGAATTCGGGAGCCAAAACACTGAAGCTTTCTTT.

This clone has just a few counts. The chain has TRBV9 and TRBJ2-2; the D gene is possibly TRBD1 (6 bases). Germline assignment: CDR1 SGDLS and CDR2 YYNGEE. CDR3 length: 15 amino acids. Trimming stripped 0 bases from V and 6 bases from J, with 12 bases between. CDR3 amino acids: CASSVAQGWSGELFF. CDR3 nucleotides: TGTGCCAGCAGCGTAGCACAGGGATGGTCCGGGGAGCTGTTTTTT.

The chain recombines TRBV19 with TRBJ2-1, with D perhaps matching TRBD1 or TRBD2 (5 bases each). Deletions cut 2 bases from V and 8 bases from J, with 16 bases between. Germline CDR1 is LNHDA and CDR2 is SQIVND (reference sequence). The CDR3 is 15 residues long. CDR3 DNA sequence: TGTGCCAGTAGTATATATGACGGGGCGCAGGATGAGCAGTTCTTC. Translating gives CASSIYDGAQDEQFF.

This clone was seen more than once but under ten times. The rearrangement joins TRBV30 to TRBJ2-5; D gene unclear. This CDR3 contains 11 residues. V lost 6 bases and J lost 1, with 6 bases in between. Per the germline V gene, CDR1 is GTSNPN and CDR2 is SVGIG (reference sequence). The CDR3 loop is CACRLQETQYF. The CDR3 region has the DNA TGTGCCTGCCGGCTCCAAGAGACCCAGTACTTC.

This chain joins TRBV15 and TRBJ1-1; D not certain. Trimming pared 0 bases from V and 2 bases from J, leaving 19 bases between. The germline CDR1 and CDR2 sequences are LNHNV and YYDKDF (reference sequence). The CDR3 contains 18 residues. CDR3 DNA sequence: TGTGCCACCAGCAGAGATACAACTGGGGATCGGTATAACACTGAAGCTTTCTTT. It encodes CATSRDTTGDRYNTEAFF.

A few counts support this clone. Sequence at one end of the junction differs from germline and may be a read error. The CDR3 DNA is TGTGCCAGCAGTGAGCAAAGGCTCTCATATAACTATGGCTACACCTTC. Translation gives CASSEQRLSYNYGYTF. The J gene is TRBJ1-2, the V gene TRBV10-3, with D unresolved. The germline V gene encodes CDR1 ENHRY and CDR2 SYGVKD. This CDR3 region has 16 residues.

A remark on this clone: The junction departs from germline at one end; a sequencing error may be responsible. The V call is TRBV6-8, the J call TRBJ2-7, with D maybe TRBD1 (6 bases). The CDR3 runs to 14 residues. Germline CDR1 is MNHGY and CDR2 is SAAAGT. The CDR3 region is CAISGDRTTYEQYF. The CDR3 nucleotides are TGTGCCATCAGTGGCGACAGGACCACCTACGAGCAGTACTTC.

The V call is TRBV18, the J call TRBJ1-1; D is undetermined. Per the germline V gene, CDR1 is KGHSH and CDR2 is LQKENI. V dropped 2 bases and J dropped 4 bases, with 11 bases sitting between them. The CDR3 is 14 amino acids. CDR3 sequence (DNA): TGTGCCAGCTCACCAACAATCGATTTCACTGAAGCTTTCTTT. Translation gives CASSPTIDFTEAFF.

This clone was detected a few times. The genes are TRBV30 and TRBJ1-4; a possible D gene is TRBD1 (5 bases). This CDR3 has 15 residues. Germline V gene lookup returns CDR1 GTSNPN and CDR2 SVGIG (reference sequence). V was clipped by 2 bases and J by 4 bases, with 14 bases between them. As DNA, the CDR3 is TGTGCCTGGAGTATCGGGACGGGGCTTAATGAAAAACTGTTTTTT. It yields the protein CAWSIGTGLNEKLFF. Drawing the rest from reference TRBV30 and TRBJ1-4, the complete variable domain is SQTIHQWPATLVQPVGSPLSLECTVEGTSNPNLYWYRQAAGRGLQLLFYSVGIGQISSEVPQNLSASRPQDRQFILSSKKLLLSDSGFYLCAWSIGTGLNEKLFFGSGTQLSVL.

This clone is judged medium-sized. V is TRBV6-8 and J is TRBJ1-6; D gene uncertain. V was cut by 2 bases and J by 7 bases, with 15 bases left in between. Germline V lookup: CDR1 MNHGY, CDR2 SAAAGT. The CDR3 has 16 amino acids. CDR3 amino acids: CASSYPPRRENSPLHF. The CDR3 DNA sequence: TGTGCCAGCAGTTACCCCCCCAGACGGGAGAATTCACCCCTCCACTTT.

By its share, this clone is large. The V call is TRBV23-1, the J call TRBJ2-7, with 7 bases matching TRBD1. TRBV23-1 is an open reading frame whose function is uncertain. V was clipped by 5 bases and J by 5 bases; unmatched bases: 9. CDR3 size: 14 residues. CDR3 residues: CASSSGTVINEQYF. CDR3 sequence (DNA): TGCGCCAGCAGTTCCGGGACAGTCATCAACGAGCAGTACTTC.

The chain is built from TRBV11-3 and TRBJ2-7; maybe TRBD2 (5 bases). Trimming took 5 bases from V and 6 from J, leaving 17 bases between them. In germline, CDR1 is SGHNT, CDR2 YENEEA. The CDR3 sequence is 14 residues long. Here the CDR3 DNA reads TGTGCCAGCAGCCCAAGTCCCCACAGCGGCGAGCAGTACTTC. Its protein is CASSPSPHSGEQYF.